This T cell receptor beta chain comes out of a study of cytomegalovirus exposure and HLA in healthy donors. Study at large: A prior analysis found 117 million unique TCR beta sequences from approximately 200 million T cells. Study-wide results and caveats: Evidence from a later analysis indicated that most CMV-associated TCR beta chains looked HLA-restricted.

A word on this clone: Its antigen is undetermined.

Amplification used 60 Vbeta primers and 13 Jbeta primers. Clones were sequenced by immunoSEQ multiplex PCR, and TCRdb holds only the in-frame ones, with some missing. This table holds approximately 40,000 clones, roughly 82% found once. Germline CDR1 ENHRY, CDR2 SYGVKD. Between the trimmed V and J ends, which lost 0 bases and 4 bases, there was a span of 13 bases. The CDR3 consists of 16 residues. This chain joins TRBV10-3 and TRBJ2-1, with D perhaps matching TRBD2 (5 bases). Sequenced input: PBMCs. This sequence was found in a woman between 18 and 29 years old in good health and CMV-seropositive. The CDR3 is CAISESGAPRYNEQFF. The DNA for the CDR3 is TGTGCCATCAGTGAGTCGGGAGCCCCCCGGTACAATGAGCAGTTCTTC.